The sample holds a few counts of the clone carrying this T cell receptor (beta chain). This entry is derived from a study of blood T cell repertoires in COVID-19. Study details: Whether acute or convalescent, the COVID-19 samples came from the United States, Italy and Spain. The cDNA or gDNA used as material had been derived from T cells, B-cell-depleted T cells, or PBMCs.

CDR1 is ENHRY, CDR2 SYGVKD, per germline. Trimming shortened V by 0 bases and J by 6 bases, and 8 bases separated the two germline ends. CDR3 length: 14 amino acids. Original processing methods: Amplification of reference gene primers was used by the study to estimate nucleated cell counts. Clones were sequenced by immunoSEQ multiplex PCR, and TCRdb holds only the in-frame ones, with some missing. The V and J calls and the clone size are those of that table, but D and trimming were determined from the DNA. The sample shows under 200,000 clones, about 90% of them seen only once. The sequenced material came from peripheral blood. The chain uses TRBV10-3 and TRBJ2-2; D gene ambiguous. The sequence derives from a woman aged 55-69 years with COVID-19, enrolled during active disease. The CDR3 region is CAISESTDPGELFF. The CDR3 DNA sequence: TGTGCCATCAGTGAGTCCACAGACCCCGGGGAGCTGTTTTTT.